The 27 T cell receptor beta chains given below trace back to one sample, sequenced in a study of vaccination effects on CD4 cells after COVID-19. Viral peptide pool expansion of antigen-specific CD4+ T cells preceded sequencing in the ViraFEST assay. Following an approximately 10-day culture, CD4+ T cells were purified. BNT162b2 vaccine or mRNA-1273 vaccine was given to participants in two doses. The antigens these receptors bind are not known. Sequencing was performed with immunoSEQ multiplex PCR; in TCRdb, only in-frame clones are kept and a portion is missing. Here the sample spans nearly 30,000 clones, roughly 74% being singletons. The sequencing used CD4+ T cells from PBMCs cultured with HCoV-OC43 spike peptides, collected after COVID-19 vaccination. Sample subset: HCoV-OC43 spike overlapping peptide pool stimulation. All receptors derive from a human donor who received a COVID-19 vaccine.

The gene calls are TRBV3-1 (or the pseudogene TRBV3-2) and TRBJ1-5, with D unclear. The V end lost 5 bases, the J end lost 6 bases, and 14 bases lay between the germline ends. The CDR3 is made up of 14 amino acids. The germline V gene has CDR1 LGHDT and CDR2 YNNKEL (reference sequence). CDR3 sequence reads: CASSSLGDVQPQHF. CDR3 in DNA: TGTGCCAGCAGCTCTCTAGGTGACGTTCAGCCCCAGCATTTT.

The chain is built from TRBV5-3 and TRBJ2-5; TRBD1 is a possible D gene (6 bases). TRBV5-3 is labeled an ORF, and its function is uncertain. Between the trimmed V and J ends, which lost 7 bases and 5 bases, there was a span of 15 bases. This CDR3 has 13 amino acids. The CDR3 coding sequence is TGTGCCAGATTCCCTGGACAGTACGAGACCCAGTACTTC. Its translation is CARFPGQYETQYF.

This clone was recorded only once. The genes are TRBV19 and TRBJ1-1; D is undetermined. Per germline, CDR1 LNHDA and CDR2 SQIVND (reference sequence). The CDR3 is 13 residues long. The V and J ends lost 8 bases and 1 base respectively, with 11 bases between them. CDR3 loop: CASGRNQNTEAFF. Here the CDR3 DNA reads TGTGCCAGTGGCAGGAATCAGAACACTGAAGCTTTCTTT. Based on the CDR3 plus reference TRBV19 and TRBJ1-1, the full variable domain is DGGITQSPKYLFRKEGQNVTLSCEQNLNHDAMYWYRQDPGQGLRLIYYSQIVNDFQKGDIAEGYSVSREKKESFPLTVTSAQKNPTAFYLCASGRNQNTEAFFGQGTRLTVV.

The chain joins TRBV27 to TRBJ2-1, with D uncertain. V dropped 10 bases and J dropped 5 bases, with 15 bases sitting between them. The CDR3 runs to 13 residues. Germline V gene lookup returns CDR1 MNHEY and CDR2 SMNVEV (reference sequence). The CDR3 coding sequence is TGTGCCACCTCCCCCGGGTACCACAATGAGCAGTTCTTC. Its protein is CATSPGYHNEQFF.

This clone was counted once. The rearrangement uses TRBV4-1 and TRBJ2-7; possibly TRBD2 for D (7 bases). The CDR3 runs to 16 residues. CDR1 and CDR2 (germline): MGHRA, YSYEKL. The V end lost 3 bases, the J end lost 1 base, and 16 bases lay between the germline ends. The CDR3 protein is CASSQGRARGSYEQYF. The CDR3 DNA is TGCGCCAGCAGCCAGGGGAGGGCCAGGGGTTCCTACGAGCAGTACTTC.

This sequence joins TRBV20-1 and TRBJ2-7, with D unresolved. Deletions cut 4 bases from V and 2 bases from J, with 6 bases between. The CDR3 sequence is 11 residues long. CDR1 is DFQATT and CDR2 is SNEGSKA in the germline V gene (reference sequence). CDR3 sequence: CSATEPYEQYF. The CDR3 coding sequence is TGCAGTGCTACGGAGCCCTACGAGCAGTACTTC.

The V gene is TRBV12-3 or TRBV12-4, the J gene TRBJ1-3; weak D call: TRBD1 (5 bases). The CDR3 covers 13 residues. Trimming removed 11 bases from V and 4 bases from J, with 15 bases in between. The chain's CDR3 is CALRQGVGNTIYF. CDR3 nucleotide sequence: TGTGCCTTAAGGCAGGGTGTCGGAAACACCATATATTTT.

The chain has TRBV3-1 (or the pseudogene TRBV3-2) and TRBJ1-5; 7 bases line up with TRBD1. V was pared by 8 bases and J by 5 bases, with 12 bases of the junction left unmatched. This CDR3 is built from 15 residues. Germline V CDR1 and CDR2: LGHDT, YNNKEL (reference sequence). The CDR3 nucleotides are TGTGCCAGCCCGGCAGGGGGGGAGTGGGATCAGCCCCAGCATTTT. This gives the protein CASPAGGEWDQPQHF.

The chain has TRBV7-2 and TRBJ1-4; TRBD1 might be the D (5 bases). This CDR3 comprises 15 residues. V was trimmed by 2 bases and J by 4 bases, leaving 11 bases between them. From germline, CDR1 is SGHTA and CDR2 FQGNSA. This chain's CDR3 is CASSLWGGGNEKLFF. CDR3 nucleotide sequence: TGTGCCAGCAGCTTATGGGGGGGAGGTAATGAAAAACTGTTTTTT.

This rearrangement joins TRBV7-2 to TRBJ1-5; tentative D call: TRBD1 (6 bases). V lost 1 base to trimming and J lost 7 bases, with 20 bases between them. The CDR3 has 17 residues. Germline CDR1 reads SGHTA; CDR2 reads FQGNSA. Here the CDR3 reads CASSLVFRAGGGQPQHF. CDR3 coding DNA: TGTGCCAGCAGCTTAGTTTTTCGTGCGGGGGGCGGACAGCCCCAGCATTTT. The variable domain in full, with the rest retrieved from reference TRBV7-2 and TRBJ1-5, is GAGVSQSPSNKVTEKGKDVELRCDPISGHTALYWYRQSLGQGLEFLIYFQGNSAPDKSGLPSDRFSAERTGGSVSTLTIQRTQQEDSAVYLCASSLVFRAGGGQPQHFGDGTRLSIL.

The genes are TRBV7-9 and TRBJ2-7, with 9 bases fitting TRBD1. Losses at the gene ends were 5 bases for V and 2 bases for J; bases not matched to a gene: 10. In germline, CDR1 is SEHNR, CDR2 FQNEAQ (reference sequence). The CDR3 runs 16 residues. CDR3 residues: CASSNRGQGKTYEQYF. The CDR3 DNA reads as TGTGCCAGCAGCAACCGGGGACAGGGCAAGACCTACGAGCAGTACTTC. Together with reference TRBV7-9 and TRBJ2-7, the CDR3 gives the full variable domain: DTGVSQNPRHKITKRGQNVTFRCDPISEHNRLYWYRQTLGQGPEFLTYFQNEAQLEKSRLLSDRFSAERPKGSFSTLEIQRTEQGDSAMYLCASSNRGQGKTYEQYFGPGTRLTVT.

The chain joins TRBV30 to TRBJ2-3, with a weak D call TRBD2 (6 bases). The length of the CDR3 is 13 residues. Trimming shortened V by 5 bases and J by 4 bases, and 13 bases separated the two germline ends. Germline V gene sequence: CDR1 GTSNPN, CDR2 SVGIG (reference sequence). The CDR3 sequence: CAWGQRRADTQYF. The CDR3 region has the DNA TGTGCCTGGGGTCAGCGGAGGGCAGATACGCAGTATTTT.

V usage is TRBV27 and J usage is TRBJ1-6, with 7 bases identical to TRBD1. This CDR3 is built from 16 residues. Germline V CDR1 and CDR2: MNHEY, SMNVEV (reference sequence). The V and J ends lost 3 bases and 9 bases, in that order; junction bases with no gene match: 11. The CDR3 loop reads CASSLSTGSSGSPLHF. CDR3 sequence (DNA): TGTGCCAGCAGTTTGTCGACAGGGTCGAGTGGTTCACCCCTCCACTTT.

CDR3 DNA: TGTGCCAGCAGCTTGGCACCGGGAGTAACCCAATACGAGCAGTACTTC. Translation: CASSLAPGVTQYEQYF. The chain recombines TRBV5-5 with TRBJ2-7; weak D call: TRBD2 (6 bases). The CDR3 is made up of 16 amino acids. Deletions cut 0 bases from V and 4 bases from J, with 17 bases between. The V gene's germline CDR1 is SGHKS and CDR2 YYEKEE (reference sequence).

This rearrangement joins TRBV19 to TRBJ1-3; weak D call: TRBD1 (6 bases). Trimming cost V 3 bases and J 8 bases, with 14 bases left between them. CDR3 length: 14 residues. CDR1 and CDR2 (germline): LNHDA, SQIVND (reference sequence). The CDR3 spells CASSIPGRGDTIYF. As DNA, the CDR3 is TGTGCCAGTAGTATTCCGGGCAGGGGTGACACCATATATTTT.

This clone was recorded once. The rearrangement links TRBV6-5 to TRBJ2-7; TRBD2 matches at 7 bases. V lost 6 bases, J lost 5 bases, and 10 bases stayed unmatched. This CDR3 region has 14 residues. Germline V gives CDR1 MNHEY, CDR2 SVGAGI. For the CDR3, the DNA is TGTGCCAGCAGGGGGGGACGCGGGAGCCACGAGCAGTACTTC. Protein: CASRGGRGSHEQYF.

J is TRBJ2-5 and V is TRBV19; 16 nucleotides match TRBD2. CDR3 length: 15 residues. The junction had 7 bases not matched to a gene; V was cut back by 11 bases and J by 4 bases. Germline CDR1 and CDR2: LNHDA and SQIVND (reference sequence). The CDR3 DNA reads as TGTGCCTCTGGGACTAGCGGGGGGGCCGGAGAGACCCAGTACTTC. It is translated as CASGTSGGAGETQYF.

The gene calls are TRBV11-2 and TRBJ1-1, with D possibly being TRBD1 (6 bases). The CDR3 length is 13 residues. Germline values: CDR1 SGHAT, CDR2 FQNNGV. V lost 5 bases and J lost 4, with 11 bases in between. CDR3 amino acids: CASSRQVGTEAFF. CDR3 nucleotides: TGTGCCAGCAGCAGACAGGTGGGCACTGAAGCTTTCTTT.

The chain recombines TRBV9 with TRBJ1-1; TRBD1 is a possible D gene (5 bases). The CDR3 is 14 amino acids. Looked up from germline, CDR1 is SGDLS and CDR2 is YYNGEE. Between the trimmed V and J ends, which lost 4 bases and 3 bases, there was a span of 13 bases. Written as DNA, the CDR3 is TGTGCCAGCAGCCCCACGTGGGGGGACACTGAAGCTTTCTTT. Residues: CASSPTWGDTEAFF. The complete variable domain, with remaining parts taken from reference TRBV9 and TRBJ1-1, reads DSGVTQTPKHLITATGQRVTLRCSPRSGDLSVYWYQQSLDQGLQFLIQYYNGEERAKGNILERFSAQQFPDLHSELNLSSLELGDSALYFCASSPTWGDTEAFFGQGTRLTVV.

The rearrangement uses TRBV11-2 and TRBJ2-7; 11 nucleotides match TRBD2. This CDR3 contains 14 residues. Trimming at V came to 6 bases and at J to 6 bases, leaving 7 bases not matched to a gene. CDR1 SGHAT and CDR2 FQNNGV come from the germline V gene. CDR3 protein: CASSSLAGGPEQYF. CDR3 coding DNA: TGTGCCAGCAGTTCTTTAGCGGGAGGGCCCGAGCAGTACTTC.

The chain is built from TRBV6-5 and TRBJ2-1; tentatively, D is TRBD1 (5 bases). This CDR3 comprises 11 residues. V lost 9 bases and J 10 bases, leaving 13 bases between the germline ends. Germline V CDR1 and CDR2: MNHEY, SVGAGI. The chain's CDR3 is CASLHQGEQFF. CDR3 sequence (DNA): TGTGCCAGTTTGCATCAGGGCGAGCAGTTCTTC.

The V gene is TRBV11-3, the J gene TRBJ2-2; 8 bases are shared with TRBD2. CDR1 is SGHNT and CDR2 is YENEEA in the germline V gene. This CDR3 region has 15 residues. With V trimmed by 1 base and J by 5 bases, 3 bases remained unmatched. CDR3 sequence: CASSLGGRRTGELFF. CDR3 DNA: TGTGCCAGCAGCTTAGGCGGGAGGAGGACCGGGGAGCTGTTTTTT. The full variable domain, with the rest looked up from reference TRBV11-3 and TRBJ2-2, is EAGVVQSPRYKIIEKKQPVAFWCNPISGHNTLYWYLQNLGQGPELLIRYENEEAVDDSQLPKDRFSAERLKGVDSTLKIQPAELGDSAVYLCASSLGGRRTGELFFGEGSRLTVL.

The rearrangement links TRBV5-1 to TRBJ2-3; D gene unclear. Deletions cut 1 base from V and 1 base from J, with 10 bases between. Germline V gene sequence: CDR1 SGHRS, CDR2 YFSETQ. CDR3 length: 15 amino acids. This CDR3 reads CASSLWGSRTDTQYF. CDR3 nucleotides: TGCGCCAGCAGCTTGTGGGGTTCACGCACAGATACGCAGTATTTT.

The chain recombines TRBV25-1 with TRBJ2-7; 9 bases match TRBD2. V lost 6 bases, J lost 2 bases, and 8 bases stayed unmatched. The CDR3 covers 15 residues. Germline CDR1 and CDR2: MGHDK and SYGVNS. The chain's CDR3 is CASRSISGGTYEQYF. The CDR3 DNA reads TGTGCCAGCAGAAGTATTAGCGGGGGCACCTACGAGCAGTACTTC.

In its sample, this clone was seen a few times. The chain uses TRBV5-1 and TRBJ2-5; 9 positions agree with TRBD1. The CDR3 runs to 16 residues. Germline V lookup: CDR1 SGHRS, CDR2 YFSETQ. Germline trimming cut 1 base from V and 1 base from J; bases unmatched to any gene: 5. The CDR3 region has the DNA TGCGCCAGCAGCTTGTGGGGACAGGGTCGCCAAGAGACCCAGTACTTC. This encodes CASSLWGQGRQETQYF.

This sequence joins TRBV29-1 and TRBJ1-2; no reliable D call. V gave up 7 bases and J gave up 6 bases, with 12 bases separating them. CDR1 and CDR2 (germline): SQVTM, ANQGSEA. This CDR3 has 11 residues. CDR3 region: CSADHYDGYTF. The CDR3 DNA sequence: TGCAGCGCCGATCACTATGATGGCTACACCTTC.

This clone was seen a few times. The chain has TRBV5-1 and TRBJ2-2; D is undetermined. The CDR3 is 13 residues long. Germline assignment: CDR1 SGHRS and CDR2 YFSETQ. Trimming shortened V by 5 bases and J by 3 bases, and 8 bases separated the two germline ends. The CDR3 here is CASSLQYTGELFF. CDR3 bases: TGCGCCAGCAGTTTGCAGTACACCGGGGAGCTGTTTTTT.